Given below is one T cell receptor (beta chain) in context. The antigen remains unidentified. These data are taken from a study of OX40 agonist ivuxolimab in advanced cancers. Study-wide context: The treatment was a fully human IgG2 OX40 agonist, ivuxolimab. Subjects had a mean age of about 60 years, with a range of about 23 to 79; more than 70% were male. General observations from the study: Mean expanded clone counts were higher in CD8+ than CD4+ T cells.

The sampling schedule covered blood at baseline, cycle 4 day 1, and cycle 7 day 1. V was trimmed by 3 bases and J by 3 bases, leaving 11 bases between them. The CDR3 contains 15 residues. The V gene's germline CDR1 is SGHAT and CDR2 FQNNGV. Sequencing used immunoSEQ multiplex PCR; TCRdb keeps in-frame clones, though not all of them. The sample consists of roughly 70,000 clones, around 80% of them appearing once. This clonotype originated in an adult with an advanced solid tumor such as melanoma, head and neck, liver or kidney cancer. The sequences come from CD4+ or CD8+ T cells sorted from blood, collected in a trial of the OX40 agonist ivuxolimab. The rearrangement uses TRBV11-2 and TRBJ2-2; tentatively, D is TRBD2 (5 bases). This CDR3 is CASSFFLADTGELFF. CDR3 sequence (DNA): TGTGCCAGCAGCTTCTTTCTAGCTGACACCGGGGAGCTGTTTTTT.